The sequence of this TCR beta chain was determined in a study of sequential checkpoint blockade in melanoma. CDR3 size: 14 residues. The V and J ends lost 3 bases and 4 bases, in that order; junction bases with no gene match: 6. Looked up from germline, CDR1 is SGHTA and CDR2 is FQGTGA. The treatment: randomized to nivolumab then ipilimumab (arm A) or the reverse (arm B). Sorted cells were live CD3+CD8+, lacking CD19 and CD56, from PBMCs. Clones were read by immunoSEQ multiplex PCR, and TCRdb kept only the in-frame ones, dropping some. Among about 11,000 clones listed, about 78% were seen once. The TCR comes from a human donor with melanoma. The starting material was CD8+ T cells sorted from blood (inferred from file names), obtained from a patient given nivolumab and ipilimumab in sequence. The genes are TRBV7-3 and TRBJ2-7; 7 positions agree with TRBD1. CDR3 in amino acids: CASSFYRGRYEQYF. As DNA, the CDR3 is TGTGCCAGCAGCTTCTACAGGGGAAGATACGAGCAGTACTTC.